This TCR beta chain is from a study of shared clonotypes between healthy human individuals. Study overall: The people who gave samples were two women and a few men aged 18 to 49. Per donor, CD8 memory used one plate, CD8 naive used two, CD4 memory used three and CD4 naive used three.

Every contributor of samples was a Caucasian grown-up residing in Nashville, Tennessee. In the source study's methods: Without quality scores, immunoSEQ junctional reads could not be filtered like full-length reads. Produced via immunoSEQ multiplex PCR; TCRdb's table is partial and in-frame only. V, J and clone size derive from that table, while D and trimming were established from the DNA sequence. The sample lists over 700,000 clones, approximately 77% seen once, with approximately 1.7% in the top ten. This clone has only a few counts. What was sequenced was memory CD4+ T cells sorted from blood. Subset in this sample: CD45RA-negative fraction. This clonotype was sampled from a woman aged 25 to 39 in good health.

CDR3 region: CASSPTYTEAFF. The CDR3 DNA reads as TGTGCCAGCAGCCCAACATACACTGAAGCTTTCTTT. The J gene is TRBJ1-1, the V gene TRBV13, with D unclear. Germline loops: CDR1 PRHDT, CDR2 FYEKMQ (reference sequence). CDR3 size: 12 residues. The V end was cut by 5 bases, the J end by 3 bases, with 7 bases between.